These T cell receptor beta chains were read from a single sample in a study of OX40 agonist ivuxolimab in advanced cancers. Repertoires were generated with immunoSEQ multiplex PCR, while TCRdb's copy carries only in-frame clones and drops some. The sample comprises around 10,000 clones, about three quarters of which are singletons, and 22% rests with the top ten. The sequencing here drew on CD4+ or CD8+ T cells sorted from blood, taken in a trial of the OX40 agonist ivuxolimab. Every receptor here comes from an adult with an advanced solid tumor such as melanoma, head and neck, liver or kidney cancer. CDR3s include the opening cysteine and the closing phenylalanine or tryptophan. The D gene is left open where the match is weak. A clone size is listed for some rows: how often the clone was seen (once, few, many), or a class if it is expanded.

v_gene	len	j_gene	d_gene	abundance	CDR3nt	CDR3aa
TRBV28	15	TRBJ2-5	-	-	TGTGCCAGCAGTCCACCAGGGAGTCAGCCCACGACCCAGTACTTC	CASSPPGSQPTTQYF
TRBV28	17	TRBJ1-2	-	-	TGTGCCAGCAGTTCTCTGCCCGGCTCCTCCTCTAACTATGGCTACACCTTC	CASSSLPGSSSNYGYTF
TRBV19	12	TRBJ2-7	-	-	TGTGCCAGTAGTATGGTGGGTTACGAGCAGTACTTC	CASSMVGYEQYF
TRBV6-9	14	TRBJ1-2	-	-	TGTGCCAGCAGTTACTCCGAGGGGGACTATGGCTACACCTTC	CASSYSEGDYGYTF
TRBV28	11	TRBJ1-2	-	-	TGTGCCACCTCCAGAGCCTATGGCTACACCTTC	CATSRAYGYTF
TRBV19	14	TRBJ2-2	-	medium-sized	TGTGCCAGTAGTATAGCTCTTAACACCGGGGAGCTGTTTTTT	CASSIALNTGELFF
TRBV11-2	12	TRBJ1-1	-	-	TGTGCCAGCAGCCGGAGGGCCGGGGAAGCTTTCTTT	CASSRRAGEAFF
TRBV5-4	13	TRBJ2-7	TRBD1	-	TGTGCCAGCAGCTTCCAGGGGGTCCACGAGCAGTACTTC	CASSFQGVHEQYF
TRBV9	13	TRBJ1-6	-	-	TGTGCCAGCAGACCAGGGAAAGGATCACCCCTCCACTTT	CASRPGKGSPLHF
TRBV2	14	TRBJ1-5	-	-	TGTGCCAGCAGCCCGCCGGGGGGCCATCAGCCCCAGCATTTT	CASSPPGGHQPQHF
TRBV4-1	13	TRBJ1-1	-	once	TGCGCCAGCCGCCTCGGGCCGAACACTGAAGCTTTCTTT	CASRLGPNTEAFF
TRBV29-1	12	TRBJ2-3	TRBD2	-	TGCACCGGGGGGACTAGCCCAGATACGCAGTATTTT	CTGGTSPDTQYF
TRBV6-5	14	TRBJ2-2	TRBD1	-	TGTGCCAGCAATCCGACGACAGGGACCGGGGAGCTGTTTTTT	CASNPTTGTGELFF
TRBV9	15	TRBJ2-5	TRBD2	few	TGTGCCAGCAGCGACTCGGGAGGAAAAAGAGAGACCCAGTACTTC	CASSDSGGKRETQYF
TRBV4-3	13	TRBJ2-2	-	-	TGCGCCAGCAGCCTTCAGGGGACCGGGGAGCTGTTTTTT	CASSLQGTGELFF
TRBV11-3	18	TRBJ2-1	TRBD1	medium-sized	TGTGCCAGCAGCCCCCGACGCCCCGGGACAGGTTCCTACAATGAGCAGTTCTTC	CASSPRRPGTGSYNEQFF
TRBV14	15	TRBJ2-1	TRBD1	once	TGTGCCAGCAGCCAACTGACAGGGGCGGACAATGAGCAGTTCTTC	CASSQLTGADNEQFF
TRBV5-1	15	TRBJ2-2	-	-	TGCGCCAGCAGCCTCAAGGGGTATAGCACCGGGGAGCTGTTTTTT	CASSLKGYSTGELFF
TRBV7-6	13	TRBJ1-2	-	few	TGTGCCAGCAGCTTAGGGGAAAGCCGGGGCTACACCTTC	CASSLGESRGYTF
TRBV7-8	14	TRBJ2-5	TRBD2	-	TGTGCCAGCGGGCGGGGGTCAAATGTGGAGACCCAGTACTTC	CASGRGSNVETQYF
TRBV5-6	15	TRBJ1-4	TRBD1	once	TGTGCCAGCAGCTCAACCGGGACAGGAAAGGAAAAACTGTTTTTT	CASSSTGTGKEKLFF
TRBV11-2	15	TRBJ2-1	-	medium-sized	TGTGCCAGCAGCCCCTTTGTGGGGGCGCAGAATGAGCAGTTCTTC	CASSPFVGAQNEQFF
TRBV5-1	13	TRBJ1-1	-	-	TGCGCCAGCAGGGCGGGAAGGGAATGGGAAGCTTTCTTT	CASRAGREWEAFF
TRBV5-4	14	TRBJ1-2	-	-	TGTGCCAGCAGCCCAGGGAGAACGATTTATGGCTACACCTTC	CASSPGRTIYGYTF
TRBV15	16	TRBJ2-2	-	-	TGTGCCACCAGCAGATCACCGGGACCGAACACCGGGGAGCTGTTTTTT	CATSRSPGPNTGELFF
TRBV11-3	15	TRBJ2-1	-	-	TGTGCCAGCAGAAAAGTCGGACACCACTACAATGAGCAGTTCTTC	CASRKVGHHYNEQFF
TRBV7-9	12	TRBJ1-1	-	-	TGTGCCAGCAGCCTCAGAACCACTGAAGCTTTCTTT	CASSLRTTEAFF
TRBV7-2	13	TRBJ2-3	-	-	TGTGCCAGCAGCTTATTACAGGCAGATACGCAGTATTTT	CASSLLQADTQYF